One sample yielded the 24 T cell receptor beta chains listed below, sequenced in a study of radiotherapy plus CTLA-4 blockade in lung cancer. Assay used: immunoSEQ multiplex PCR; TCRdb lists only in-frame clones, some missing. Counted here are 45,000 or so clones, around 77% occurring once; the ten biggest clones make up roughly 7.6%. The sequenced sample was peripheral blood, obtained from a patient treated with radiotherapy plus ipilimumab. Receptors were obtained from a human donor with non-small cell lung cancer who had stable disease on radiotherapy plus ipilimumab.

The chain combines TRBV19 with TRBJ2-2; 7 positions match TRBD2. The CDR3 covers 18 residues. The ends lost 5 bases at V and 0 bases at J; junction bases unmatched: 12. From germline, CDR1 is LNHDA and CDR2 SQIVND (reference sequence). CDR3 sequence: CASSYRLALASNTGELFF. In DNA, the CDR3 is TGTGCCAGTAGTTACCGACTAGCCTTAGCTTCGAACACCGGGGAGCTGTTTTTT.

CDR3 sequence reads: CASSLSIRGGGNYGYTF. In nucleotides, the CDR3 is TGTGCCAGCAGTTTATCTATTCGGGGAGGGGGGAACTATGGCTACACCTTC. The V and J genes are TRBV28 and TRBJ1-2, with D perhaps matching TRBD1 (6 bases). This CDR3 contains 17 residues. Deletions cut 1 base from V and 2 bases from J, with 17 bases between. From germline, CDR1 is MDHEN and CDR2 SYDVKM.

V and J are TRBV7-2 and TRBJ1-1; D is unclear. There are 16 residues in the CDR3. Germline lookup yields CDR1 SGHTA and CDR2 FQGNSA. Between the trimmed V and J ends, which lost 5 bases and 2 bases, there was a span of 18 bases. CDR3 nucleotides: TGTGCCAGCAGCCGAACCCACAGTAGTCTTAACACTGAAGCTTTCTTT. This translates into CASSRTHSSLNTEAFF.

The chain joins TRBV6-1 to TRBJ1-1; a possible D gene is TRBD1 (5 bases). CDR3 length equals 15 residues. CDR1 is MNHNS and CDR2 is SASEGT in the germline V gene. The V end was cut by 4 bases, the J end by 4 bases, with 16 bases between. The CDR3 nucleotides are TGTGCCAGCAGTGCCTCACAGGCGCTGACCACTGAAGCTTTCTTT. This translates into CASSASQALTTEAFF.

J is TRBJ1-5 and V is TRBV19, with a weak D call TRBD1 (5 bases). The CDR3 loop spans 17 amino acids. The germline V and J ends were trimmed by 5 bases and 7 bases, with 24 bases remaining between them. CDR1 is LNHDA and CDR2 is SQIVND in the germline V gene (reference sequence). Here the CDR3 reads CASSSEARGRVGQPQHF. For the CDR3, the DNA is TGTGCCAGTAGTTCTGAGGCCCGGGGGAGGGTAGGACAGCCCCAGCATTTT.

The genes are TRBV7-6 and TRBJ1-1, with D unclear. Trimming removed 5 bases from V and 1 base from J, with 8 bases in between. The CDR3 covers 13 residues. CDR1 SGHVS and CDR2 FNYEAQ come from the germline V gene. The CDR3 sequence is CASSPGGNTEAFF. The CDR3 region has the DNA TGTGCCAGCAGCCCCGGCGGGAACACTGAAGCTTTCTTT.

This clone turned up a few times. The J gene is TRBJ1-5, the V gene TRBV28; D not resolved. The CDR3 sequence is 10 residues long. The ends were cut back, 5 bases at V and 5 bases at J, with 1 base in the middle. In germline, CDR1 is MDHEN, CDR2 SYDVKM. CDR3 nucleotides: TGTGCCAGCAGTGATCAGCCCCAGCATTTT. Translated: CASSDQPQHF. Full variable domain (remainder filled in from reference TRBV28 and TRBJ1-5): DVKVTQSSRYLVKRTGEKVFLECVQDMDHENMFWYRQDPGLGLRLIYFSYDVKMKEKGDIPEGYSVSREKKERFSLILESASTNQTSMYLCASSDQPQHFGDGTRLSIL.

V usage is TRBV9 and J usage is TRBJ2-3; D not certain. Germline lookup yields CDR1 SGDLS and CDR2 YYNGEE. The CDR3 sequence is 16 residues long. The ends were cut back, 0 bases at V and 3 bases at J, with 14 bases in the middle. CDR3 sequence: CASSVASGGGTDTQYF. In DNA, the CDR3 is TGTGCCAGCAGCGTAGCGTCAGGTGGTGGGACAGATACGCAGTATTTT.

The V and J genes are TRBV18 and TRBJ1-1; D gene uncertain. The CDR3 has 15 amino acids. Trimming shortened V by 3 bases and J by 6 bases, and 17 bases separated the two germline ends. Per germline, CDR1 KGHSH and CDR2 LQKENI. The CDR3, as DNA: TGTGCCAGCTCACCTGTGACGGCCGGTAGCTCTGAAGCTTTCTTT. Its translation: CASSPVTAGSSEAFF.

This clone has just a few counts. V usage is TRBV16 and J usage is TRBJ1-2, with unresolved D. Germline V gives CDR1 KGHSY, CDR2 FQNENV. The CDR3 is 14 amino acids. Deletions cut 0 bases from V and 5 bases from J, with 10 bases between. CDR3 amino acids: CASSQSAVQYGYTF. CDR3 nucleotides: TGTGCCAGCAGCCAATCGGCAGTCCAATATGGCTACACCTTC.

V is TRBV29-1 and J is TRBJ1-2; 7 bases fit TRBD1. Germline CDR1 reads SQVTM; CDR2 reads ANQGSEA. V dropped 7 bases and J dropped 6; count of bases not matched to a gene: 17. This CDR3 has 15 amino acids. The CDR3, as DNA: TGCAGCGGTGACTTAACAGGGGCGTTGGACCATGGCTACACCTTC. Protein sequence: CSGDLTGALDHGYTF.

The chain couples TRBV5-1 to TRBJ2-7; 12 nucleotides match TRBD1. The V gene's germline CDR1 is SGHRS and CDR2 YFSETQ. V lost 4 bases, J lost 3 bases, and 5 bases stayed unmatched. The CDR3 has 15 residues. CDR3 sequence (DNA): TGCGCCAGCAGCCGGGGACAGGGGGCGTACTACGAGCAGTACGTC. Encoded protein: CASSRGQGAYYEQYV.

The V gene is TRBV7-2, the J gene TRBJ2-3, with D tentatively TRBD2 (6 bases). The V end was cut by 5 bases, the J end by 0 bases, with 12 bases between. CDR1 SGHTA and CDR2 FQGNSA come from the germline V gene. This CDR3 contains 15 residues. The CDR3: CASSQTRASTDTQYF. The CDR3 DNA follows: TGTGCCAGCAGCCAGACTAGGGCTAGCACAGATACGCAGTATTTT.

This chain uses TRBV11-1 with TRBJ2-1; unclear D gene. Deletions cut 8 bases from V and 7 bases from J, with 15 bases between. CDR1 and CDR2 from the germline V gene are SGHAT and FQDESV (reference sequence). The CDR3 spans 13 residues. The CDR3 region is CASQSTVTNEQFF. For the CDR3, the DNA is TGTGCCAGCCAGAGCACCGTGACGAATGAGCAGTTCTTC. The full variable domain, rest sourced from reference TRBV11-1 and TRBJ2-1, is EAEVAQSPRYKITEKSQAVAFWCDPISGHATLYWYRQILGQGPELLVQFQDESVVDDSQLPKDRFSAERLKGVDSTLKIQPAELGDSAMYLCASQSTVTNEQFFGPGTRLTVL.

V is TRBV7-6 and J is TRBJ1-4, with D perhaps matching TRBD1 (5 bases). The germline gives CDR1 SGHVS, CDR2 FNYEAQ. The V end was cut by 2 bases, the J end by 8 bases, with 9 bases between. The CDR3 contains 13 residues. In nucleotides, the CDR3 is TGTGCCAGCAGCTTAAAGGAGGGGGAAAAACTGTTTTTT. It encodes CASSLKEGEKLFF.

J is TRBJ1-1 and V is TRBV11-2; D gene uncertain. The CDR3 loop spans 14 amino acids. The V end was cut by 5 bases, the J end by 5 bases, with 15 bases between. The germline CDR1 and CDR2 sequences are SGHAT and FQNNGV. The CDR3: CASSPRAGGTEAFF. CDR3 in DNA: TGTGCCAGCAGCCCCCGTGCGGGTGGGACTGAAGCTTTCTTT.

In its sample, this clone was seen once. The rearrangement links TRBV7-2 to TRBJ1-2; D is ambiguous. Trimming took 6 bases from V and 5 from J, leaving 13 bases between them. This CDR3 comprises 13 residues. Germline lookup yields CDR1 SGHTA and CDR2 FQGNSA. The DNA of the CDR3 is TGTGCCAGCAGTCCGCGGACTATGTATGGCTACACCTTC. Its protein product is CASSPRTMYGYTF.

V gene TRBV19 combines with J gene TRBJ2-5, with TRBD2 matching 9 bases. V was pared by 5 bases and J by 5 bases, with 12 bases of the junction left unmatched. CDR3 length equals 16 residues. Germline V gene data show CDR1 as LNHDA and CDR2 as SQIVND (reference sequence). The CDR3 loop reads CASSVTSGSTGETQYF. CDR3 coding DNA: TGTGCCAGTAGTGTGACTAGCGGTTCGACCGGGGAGACCCAGTACTTC. Combining the CDR3 with reference TRBV19 and TRBJ2-5 gives the whole variable domain DGGITQSPKYLFRKEGQNVTLSCEQNLNHDAMYWYRQDPGQGLRLIYYSQIVNDFQKGDIAEGYSVSREKKESFPLTVTSAQKNPTAFYLCASSVTSGSTGETQYFGPGTRLLVL.

The gene calls are TRBV29-1 and TRBJ1-1; no clear D. The germline V gene has CDR1 SQVTM and CDR2 ANQGSEA. CDR3 length: 13 residues. The V end lost 4 bases, the J end lost 3 bases, and 12 bases lay between the germline ends. For the CDR3, the DNA is TGCAGCGTTGCCCGGACGGATTACACTGAAGCTTTCTTT. It codes for CSVARTDYTEAFF.

V and J are TRBV5-8 and TRBJ1-1; the D is unclear. V was trimmed by 0 bases and J by 5 bases, leaving 11 bases between them. This CDR3 is built from 14 residues. Germline CDR1 and CDR2: SGHTS and YDEGEE. The CDR3 protein is CASSLAAEGTEAFF. CDR3 bases: TGTGCCAGCAGCTTGGCAGCCGAGGGAACTGAAGCTTTCTTT.

This rearrangement joins TRBV2 to TRBJ1-1; possible D gene TRBD1, 5 bases. Germline CDR1 reads SNHLY; CDR2 reads FYNNEI. Trimming pared 4 bases from V and 2 bases from J, leaving 8 bases between. The CDR3 totals 13 residues. The CDR3 is CASSVGGNTEAFF. The CDR3 region has the DNA TGTGCCAGCAGTGTTGGGGGAAACACTGAAGCTTTCTTT.

The CDR3 loop reads CASSFHPTGAGTEAFF. The CDR3 region has the DNA TGTGCCAGCAGCTTCCATCCGACAGGGGCAGGCACTGAAGCTTTCTTT. This chain links TRBV7-2 with TRBJ1-1; TRBD1 matches at 8 bases. Losses at the gene ends were 3 bases for V and 4 bases for J; bases not matched to a gene: 10. Germline loops: CDR1 SGHTA, CDR2 FQGNSA. The CDR3 is 16 amino acids.

CDR3 sequence reads: CASSLVGTGSMNTEAFF. As DNA, the CDR3 is TGTGCCAGCAGCTTAGTGGGGACAGGTTCTATGAACACTGAAGCTTTCTTT. This sequence joins TRBV7-2 and TRBJ1-1, with TRBD1 matching over 8 bases. Trimming cost V 1 base and J 0 bases; bases outside gene matches: 7. CDR3 size: 17 residues. Germline lookup yields CDR1 SGHTA and CDR2 FQGNSA.

The chain couples TRBV10-2 to TRBJ1-1; a possible D gene is TRBD1 (5 bases). V was shortened by 3 bases and J by 1 base, with 9 bases between the two germline ends. Germline values: CDR1 WSHSY, CDR2 SAAADI. The CDR3 has 14 residues. The CDR3 DNA follows: TGCGCCAGCAGTGATCGGACACGGAACACTGAAGCTTTCTTT. This encodes CASSDRTRNTEAFF.